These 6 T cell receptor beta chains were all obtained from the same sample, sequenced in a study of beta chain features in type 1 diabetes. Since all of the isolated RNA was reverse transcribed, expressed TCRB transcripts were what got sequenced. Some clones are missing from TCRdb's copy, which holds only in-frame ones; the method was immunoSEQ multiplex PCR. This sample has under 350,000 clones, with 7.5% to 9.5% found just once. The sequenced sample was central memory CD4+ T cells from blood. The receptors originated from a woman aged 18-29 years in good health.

The CDR3 DNA is TGTGCCAGCAGTTATAACAGAGCCTACGAGCAGTACGTC. Protein sequence: CASSYNRAYEQYV. This sequence joins TRBV6-6 and TRBJ2-7; D not certain. The germline CDR1 and CDR2 sequences are MNHNY and SVGAGI (reference sequence). This CDR3 is built from 13 residues. Trimming shortened V by 3 bases and J by 2 bases, and 8 bases separated the two germline ends.

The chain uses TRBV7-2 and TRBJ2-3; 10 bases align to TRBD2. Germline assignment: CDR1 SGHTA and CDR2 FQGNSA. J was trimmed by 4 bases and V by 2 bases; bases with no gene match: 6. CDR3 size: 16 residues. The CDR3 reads CASSLWASGGADTQYF. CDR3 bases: TGTGCCAGCAGCTTATGGGCTAGCGGGGGAGCAGATACGCAGTATTTT.

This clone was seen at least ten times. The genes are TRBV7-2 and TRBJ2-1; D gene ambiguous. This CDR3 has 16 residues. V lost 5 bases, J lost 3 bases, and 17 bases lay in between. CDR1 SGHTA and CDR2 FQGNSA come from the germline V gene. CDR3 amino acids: CASSQGSDLNYNEQFF. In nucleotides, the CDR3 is TGTGCCAGCAGCCAAGGGTCAGACTTAAACTACAATGAGCAGTTCTTC.

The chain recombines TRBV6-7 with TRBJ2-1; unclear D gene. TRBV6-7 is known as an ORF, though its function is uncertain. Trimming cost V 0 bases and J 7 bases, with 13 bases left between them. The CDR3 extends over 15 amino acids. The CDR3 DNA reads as TGTGCCAGCAGTTACTCAATGGGCAGAAGGAATGAGCAGTTCTTC. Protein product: CASSYSMGRRNEQFF.

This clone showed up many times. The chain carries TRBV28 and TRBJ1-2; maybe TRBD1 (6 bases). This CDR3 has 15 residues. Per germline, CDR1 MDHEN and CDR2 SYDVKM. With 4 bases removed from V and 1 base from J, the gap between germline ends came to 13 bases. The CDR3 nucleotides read TGTGCCAGCAGTTCTAGGACAGCTGGTAACTATGGCTACACCTTC. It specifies CASSSRTAGNYGYTF.

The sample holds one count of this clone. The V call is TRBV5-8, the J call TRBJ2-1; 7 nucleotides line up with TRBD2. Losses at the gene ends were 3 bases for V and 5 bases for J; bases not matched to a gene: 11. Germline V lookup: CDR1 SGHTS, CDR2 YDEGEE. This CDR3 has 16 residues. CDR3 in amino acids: CASSSQRGRVDNEQFF. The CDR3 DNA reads TGTGCCAGCAGCTCTCAGCGGGGCAGGGTGGACAATGAGCAGTTCTTC.